The 21 T cell receptor beta chains reported below all come from one sample, sequenced in a study of blood T cell repertoires in COVID-19. Sequencing was performed with immunoSEQ multiplex PCR; in TCRdb, only in-frame clones are kept and a portion is missing. This table has about 89,000 clones, about two thirds appearing once. Sequencing was done on a sample of peripheral blood. Receptors originate from a woman aged 80 or over with acute or convalescent COVID-19.

The chain combines TRBV7-2 with TRBJ1-2; 7 nucleotides align to TRBD1. The CDR3 sequence is 14 residues long. Germline V gene sequence: CDR1 SGHTA, CDR2 FQGNSA. Germline trimming cut 4 bases from V and 4 bases from J; bases unmatched to any gene: 6. The CDR3: CASSSQQGTYGYTF. For the CDR3, the DNA is TGTGCCAGCAGCTCGCAACAGGGGACCTATGGCTACACCTTC.

The chain links TRBV5-1 to TRBJ2-2, with a weak D call TRBD2 (6 bases). From germline, CDR1 is SGHRS and CDR2 YFSETQ. The CDR3 consists of 17 residues. Trimming removed 1 base at V and 0 bases at J, with 13 bases between. The CDR3 sequence is CASSLQVGGTNTGELFF. In DNA form, the CDR3 reads TGCGCCAGCAGCTTGCAAGTTGGGGGGACGAACACCGGGGAGCTGTTTTTT.

The chain recombines TRBV24-1 with TRBJ1-4; TRBD1 matches at 7 bases. V lost 2 bases, J lost 11 bases, and 4 bases stayed unmatched. Per germline, CDR1 KGHDR and CDR2 SFDVKD. The CDR3 spans 13 residues. CDR3 bases: TGTGCCACCAGTGATTCGACGACAGGGAAACTGTTTTTT. It encodes CATSDSTTGKLFF.

This chain joins TRBV2 and TRBJ1-2; tentative D call: TRBD1 (6 bases). Trimming pared 6 bases from V and 8 bases from J, leaving 19 bases between. This CDR3 has 14 residues. Germline lookup yields CDR1 SNHLY and CDR2 FYNNEI. The CDR3 DNA reads as TGTGCCAGCAGCGCCGACAGGCCCCCCGGAGGCTACACCTTC. It encodes CASSADRPPGGYTF.

This chain links TRBV7-6 with TRBJ1-4; no clear D. CDR1 and CDR2 from the germline V gene are SGHVS and FNYEAQ. V was shortened by 0 bases and J by 4 bases, with 9 bases between the two germline ends. This CDR3 contains 15 residues. The DNA of the CDR3 is TGTGCCAGCAGCTTAGCGGTACAGAATAATGAAAAACTGTTTTTT. Translation gives CASSLAVQNNEKLFF.

The chain has TRBV7-3 and TRBJ2-7; 7 bases agree with TRBD1. Germline V gene lookup returns CDR1 SGHTA and CDR2 FQGTGA. The CDR3 has 14 residues. The J segment lost 3 bases and the V segment lost 4 bases, leaving 6 bases of the junction unmatched. In DNA form, the CDR3 reads TGTGCCAGCAGCTCGACAGGGATTGACTACGAGCAGTACTTC. This codes for CASSSTGIDYEQYF.

CDR3 residues: CSVEVGGGGQPQHF. The CDR3 bases are TGCAGCGTTGAAGTTGGGGGGGGAGGTCAGCCCCAGCATTTT. The genes are TRBV29-1 and TRBJ1-5; a possible D gene is TRBD1 (5 bases). Per germline, CDR1 SQVTM and CDR2 ANQGSEA. V lost 1 base, J lost 6 bases, and 13 bases lay in between. This CDR3 is 14 amino acids long. Supplemented by reference TRBV29-1 and TRBJ1-5, the full variable domain reads SAVISQKPSRDICQRGTSLTIQCQVDSQVTMMFWYRQQPGQSLTLIATANQGSEATYESGFVIDKFPISRPNLTFSTLTVSNMSPEDSSIYLCSVEVGGGGQPQHFGDGTRLSIL.

The V call is TRBV5-1, the J call TRBJ1-2; D remains ambiguous. The CDR3 spans 14 residues. In germline, CDR1 is SGHRS, CDR2 YFSETQ. The V gene lost 0 bases and the J gene lost 5 bases, with 11 bases spanning the gap. This chain's CDR3 is CASSLEEAGYGYTF. The CDR3 DNA reads as TGCGCCAGCAGCTTGGAAGAGGCCGGGTATGGCTACACCTTC.

The sample holds a few counts of this clone. The chain is built from TRBV27 and TRBJ2-1; D unresolved. The V and J ends lost 3 bases and 0 bases respectively, with 9 bases between them. Germline lookup yields CDR1 MNHEY and CDR2 SMNVEV (reference sequence). The CDR3 totals 15 residues. This CDR3 is CASSFSASSYNEQFF. The DNA for the CDR3 is TGTGCCAGCAGTTTCTCCGCGAGCTCCTACAATGAGCAGTTCTTC.

This clone was detected a few times. The chain couples TRBV2 to TRBJ2-4; D gene uncertain. Germline loops: CDR1 SNHLY, CDR2 FYNNEI. The CDR3 sequence is 14 residues long. The V end was cut by 3 bases, the J end by 0 bases, with 6 bases between. CDR3 DNA: TGTGCCAGCAGTGACCGTCGAGCCAAAAACATTCAGTACTTC. Translation: CASSDRRAKNIQYF.

V is TRBV4-1 and J is TRBJ2-7; TRBD1 might be the D (6 bases). CDR1 is MGHRA, CDR2 YSYEKL, per germline. V gave up 0 bases and J gave up 2 bases, with 14 bases separating them. The CDR3 length is 16 residues. CDR3 amino acids: CASSQEGHLGPYEQYF. In DNA form, the CDR3 reads TGCGCCAGCAGCCAAGAGGGACACCTTGGGCCCTACGAGCAGTACTTC.

The sample holds a few counts of this clone. The gene calls are TRBV4-1 and TRBJ1-1, with D possibly matching TRBD1 (6 bases). Between the trimmed V and J ends, which lost 0 bases and 4 bases, there was a span of 9 bases. The CDR3 has 14 amino acids. Germline-derived CDR1 and CDR2 are MGHRA and YSYEKL. CDR3 coding DNA: TGCGCCAGCAGCCAAGACAGGGGTCGCACTGAAGCTTTCTTT. It translates to CASSQDRGRTEAFF.

The V call is TRBV5-4, the J call TRBJ2-5; 12 positions match TRBD2. Trimming removed 4 bases from V and 4 bases from J; junction bases left unmatched: 5. CDR3 length: 15 amino acids. From germline, CDR1 is SGHNT and CDR2 YYREEE (reference sequence). DNA for the CDR3: TGTGCCAGCAGCATCGGACTAGCGGGGTTAGAGACCCAGTACTTC. Amino acid sequence: CASSIGLAGLETQYF.

The chain joins TRBV6-5 to TRBJ1-1; possibly TRBD1 for D (5 bases). The germline V gene has CDR1 MNHEY and CDR2 SVGAGI. The CDR3 spans 16 residues. V lost 4 bases and J lost 1, with 16 bases in between. DNA of the CDR3: TGTGCCAGCAGTTCCCCACCCGGCAGGGAGAACACTGAAGCTTTCTTT. This encodes CASSSPPGRENTEAFF.

The chain joins TRBV11-2 to TRBJ1-1; 7 bases fit TRBD1. V shed 5 bases, J shed 1 base, and the junction held 1 base outside the gene matches. The CDR3 sequence is 13 residues long. CDR1 and CDR2 (germline): SGHAT, FQNNGV. CDR3 in amino acids: CASSRTGNTEAFF. CDR3 DNA: TGTGCCAGCAGCCGGACAGGGAACACTGAAGCTTTCTTT.

Regarding this clone: A much more abundant neighbour one base away suggests this may be a read error. The chain combines TRBV5-1 with TRBJ2-7; tentatively, D is TRBD1 (5 bases). The CDR3 covers 16 residues. From germline, CDR1 is SGHRS and CDR2 YFSETQ. Trimming left V 0 bases short and J 2 bases short, with 15 bases between. The CDR3 coding sequence is TGCGCCAGCAGCTTGGAGCGCAAGGGGCCGACCTACGAGCAGTACTTC. The encoded protein is CASSLERKGPTYEQYF.

The chain links TRBV7-2 to TRBJ2-1; D perhaps matches TRBD2 (6 bases). CDR3 size: 14 residues. The V and J ends lost 8 bases and 0 bases respectively, with 11 bases between them. Germline CDR1 reads SGHTA; CDR2 reads FQGNSA. The CDR3 region has the DNA TGTGCCAGCGGGGGAGGAAGCTCCTACAATGAGCAGTTCTTC. Encoded protein: CASGGGSSYNEQFF. Full variable domain (remainder filled in from reference TRBV7-2 and TRBJ2-1): GAGVSQSPSNKVTEKGKDVELRCDPISGHTALYWYRQSLGQGLEFLIYFQGNSAPDKSGLPSDRFSAERTGGSVSTLTIQRTQQEDSAVYLCASGGGSSYNEQFFGPGTRLTVL.

The chain recombines TRBV2 with TRBJ1-2, with D possibly TRBD1 on 5 matching bases. The CDR3 totals 15 residues. V lost 4 bases to trimming and J lost 4 bases, with 16 bases between them. Germline V CDR1 and CDR2: SNHLY, FYNNEI. The DNA for the CDR3 is TGTGCCAGCAGTGTAATGGGTCAGGGCGTCTATGGCTACACCTTC. Translating it yields CASSVMGQGVYGYTF.

The rearrangement links TRBV19 to TRBJ1-5; D is ambiguous. Germline CDR1 is LNHDA and CDR2 is SQIVND (reference sequence). The CDR3 extends over 13 amino acids. The V gene lost 0 bases and the J gene lost 5 bases, with 5 bases spanning the gap. The chain's CDR3 is CASSIDGDQPQHF. For the CDR3, the DNA is TGTGCCAGTAGTATAGACGGTGATCAGCCCCAGCATTTT.

The chain has TRBV19 and TRBJ2-5; the D gene is possibly TRBD1 (6 bases). CDR3 length: 13 residues. Per the germline V gene, CDR1 is LNHDA and CDR2 is SQIVND (reference sequence). V shed 7 bases and J shed 1 base, with 10 bases lying between them. The CDR3 DNA follows: TGTGCCAGTACAACAGGGCCCCAAGAGACCCAGTACTTC. This encodes CASTTGPQETQYF. The full variable domain, with the rest looked up from reference TRBV19 and TRBJ2-5, is DGGITQSPKYLFRKEGQNVTLSCEQNLNHDAMYWYRQDPGQGLRLIYYSQIVNDFQKGDIAEGYSVSREKKESFPLTVTSAQKNPTAFYLCASTTGPQETQYFGPGTRLLVL.

The chain recombines TRBV9 with TRBJ1-3; tentative D call: TRBD1 (5 bases). Germline V CDR1 and CDR2: SGDLS, YYNGEE. V dropped 8 bases and J dropped 4 bases, with 10 bases sitting between them. The CDR3 sequence is 12 residues long. CDR3 coding DNA: TGTGCCAGTGGGCAGGGAGGAAACACCATATATTTT. The encoded protein is CASGQGGNTIYF.